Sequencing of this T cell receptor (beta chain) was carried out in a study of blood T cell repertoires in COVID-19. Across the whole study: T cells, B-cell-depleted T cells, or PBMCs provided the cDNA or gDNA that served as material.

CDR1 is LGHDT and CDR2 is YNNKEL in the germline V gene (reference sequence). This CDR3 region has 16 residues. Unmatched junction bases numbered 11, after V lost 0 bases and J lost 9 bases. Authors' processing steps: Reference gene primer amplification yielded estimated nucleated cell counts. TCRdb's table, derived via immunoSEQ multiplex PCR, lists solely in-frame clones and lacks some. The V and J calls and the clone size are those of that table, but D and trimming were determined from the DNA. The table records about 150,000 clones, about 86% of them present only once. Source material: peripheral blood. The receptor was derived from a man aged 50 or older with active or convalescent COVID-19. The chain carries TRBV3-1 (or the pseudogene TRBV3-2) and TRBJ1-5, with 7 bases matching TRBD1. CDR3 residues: CASSQEPTGPRGPQHF. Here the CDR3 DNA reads TGTGCCAGCAGCCAAGAACCGACAGGGCCTCGAGGGCCCCAGCATTTT.